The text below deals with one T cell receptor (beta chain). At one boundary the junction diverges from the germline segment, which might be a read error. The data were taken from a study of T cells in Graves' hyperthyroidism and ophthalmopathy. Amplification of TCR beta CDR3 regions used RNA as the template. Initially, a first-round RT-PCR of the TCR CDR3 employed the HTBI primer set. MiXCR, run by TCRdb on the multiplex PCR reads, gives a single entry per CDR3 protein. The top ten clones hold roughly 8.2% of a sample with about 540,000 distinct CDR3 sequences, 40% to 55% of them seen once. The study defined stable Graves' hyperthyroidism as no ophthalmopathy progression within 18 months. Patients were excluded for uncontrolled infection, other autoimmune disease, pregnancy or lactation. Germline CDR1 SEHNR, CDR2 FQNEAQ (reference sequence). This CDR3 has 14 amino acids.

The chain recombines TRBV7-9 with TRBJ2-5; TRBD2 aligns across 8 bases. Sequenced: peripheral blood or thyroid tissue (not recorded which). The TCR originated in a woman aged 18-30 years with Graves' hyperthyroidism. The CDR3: CASNRAGVQETQYF. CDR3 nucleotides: TGCGCCAGCAATCGAGCGGGGGTCCAAGAGACCCAGTACTTC.